The 23 T cell receptor beta chains given below trace back to one sample, sequenced in a study of shared clonotypes between healthy human individuals. Profiling relied on immunoSEQ multiplex PCR, and the TCRdb table lists in-frame clones only, not all of them. The sample consists of about 730,000 clones, roughly 72% of them appearing once. The specimen sequenced was memory CD4+ T cells sorted from blood. Subset of the sample: CD45RA-negative fraction. These receptors were obtained from a woman in her thirties in good health.

This rearrangement joins TRBV14 to TRBJ2-7; 8 positions match TRBD1. Germline lookup yields CDR1 SGHDN and CDR2 FVKESK. The CDR3 loop spans 14 amino acids. Germline trimming cut 4 bases from V and 6 bases from J; bases unmatched to any gene: 8. CDR3 sequence (DNA): TGTGCCAGCAGCCGGGACTGGACAGGGTCCGAGCAGTACTTC. It yields the protein CASSRDWTGSEQYF. Full variable domain (rest looked up from reference TRBV14 and TRBJ2-7): EAGVTQFPSHSVIEKGQTVTLRCDPISGHDNLYWYRRVMGKEIKFLLHFVKESKQDESGMPNNRFLAERTGGTYSTLKVQPAELEDSGVYFCASSRDWTGSEQYFGPGTRLTVT.

This clone appeared once. V and J are TRBV18 and TRBJ2-3; D call uncertain. Trimming stripped 0 bases from V and 5 bases from J, with 6 bases between. Germline V CDR1 and CDR2: KGHSH, LQKENI. CDR3 length: 13 residues. The CDR3 DNA reads as TGTGCCAGCTCACCACCACCGAAAGATACGCAGTATTTT. Amino acids: CASSPPPKDTQYF.

In its sample, this clone was seen once. The chain employs TRBV5-1 and TRBJ1-5; 10 nucleotides align to TRBD1. After removal of 5 bases from V and 1 base from J, the junction contained 3 bases not matched to a gene. This CDR3 has 15 residues. The germline gives CDR1 SGHRS, CDR2 YFSETQ. CDR3 sequence reads: CASSRTGGSNQPQHF. The CDR3, as DNA: TGCGCCAGCAGTCGGACAGGGGGAAGCAATCAGCCCCAGCATTTT.

The chain uses TRBV6-6 and TRBJ1-2, with D perhaps TRBD1 (5 bases). CDR1 and CDR2 from the germline V gene are MNHNY and SVGAGI (reference sequence). V dropped 4 bases and J dropped 0 bases, with 9 bases sitting between them. This CDR3 has 14 amino acids. CDR3 sequence reads: CASSLGTSNYGYTF. The DNA of the CDR3 is TGTGCCAGCAGTTTGGGGACCTCTAACTATGGCTACACCTTC.

The CDR3: CASSLTSGRGGSYEQYF. The CDR3 nucleotides are TGTGCCAGCAGTTTGACTAGCGGGAGAGGGGGCTCCTACGAGCAGTACTTC. The gene calls are TRBV27 and TRBJ2-7, with 12 nucleotides matching TRBD2. V trimming: 3 bases; J trimming: 0 bases; junction bases outside the gene matches: 6. This CDR3 contains 17 residues. In germline, CDR1 is MNHEY, CDR2 SMNVEV (reference sequence).

J is TRBJ2-1 and V is TRBV11-2, with 7 nucleotides matching TRBD2. Looked up from germline, CDR1 is SGHAT and CDR2 is FQNNGV. V gave up 4 bases and J gave up 8 bases; unmatched junction bases: 14. This CDR3 spans 16 amino acids. The CDR3 DNA follows: TGTGCCAGCAGCTCTACGGGTGTGGGAGGGAGGGATGAGCAGTTCTTC. Protein: CASSSTGVGGRDEQFF.

This rearrangement joins TRBV7-8 to TRBJ1-1; the D is unclear. Between the trimmed V and J ends, which lost 1 base and 7 bases, there was a span of 10 bases. The germline V gene has CDR1 SGHVS and CDR2 FQNEAQ. The CDR3 loop spans 13 amino acids. The CDR3 sequence: CASSLDPVVEAFF. The CDR3 nucleotides read TGTGCCAGCAGCTTAGACCCTGTAGTTGAAGCTTTCTTT.

This clone appeared once. The chain joins TRBV10-2 to TRBJ1-5; D not resolved. Trimming pared 2 bases from V and 4 bases from J, leaving 15 bases between. CDR3 length: 16 amino acids. CDR1 is WSHSY and CDR2 is SAAADI in the germline V gene. CDR3 nucleotide sequence: TGCGCCAGCAGTGAGAGGTGGGCCGGAGGGAATCAGCCCCAGCATTTT. It codes for CASSERWAGGNQPQHF.

The gene calls are TRBV2 and TRBJ2-2, with TRBD2 identical over 8 bases. The trim removed 8 bases at V and 5 bases at J, leaving 10 bases unmatched. In germline, CDR1 is SNHLY, CDR2 FYNNEI. There are 15 residues in the CDR3. Here the CDR3 DNA reads TGTGCCAGCGACCTAGCGGGTCCGGGGACCGGGGAGCTGTTTTTT. Translated: CASDLAGPGTGELFF.

This sequence joins TRBV27 and TRBJ2-2; TRBD1 agrees at 8 bases. Germline V CDR1 and CDR2: MNHEY, SMNVEV (reference sequence). This CDR3 is built from 13 residues. Losses at the gene ends were 5 bases for V and 4 bases for J; bases not matched to a gene: 0. DNA for the CDR3: TGTGCCAGCAGTCAGGGGGCCACCGGGGAGCTGTTTTTT. Encoded protein: CASSQGATGELFF.

This clone has just one count. The chain joins TRBV18 to TRBJ2-3, with TRBD1 identical over 7 bases. CDR3 length equals 15 residues. Per the germline V gene, CDR1 is KGHSH and CDR2 is LQKENI. V dropped 3 bases and J dropped 4; count of bases not matched to a gene: 7. The CDR3 loop reads CASSPSLQGADTQYF. The CDR3 bases are TGTGCCAGCTCACCTTCCTTGCAGGGGGCAGATACGCAGTATTTT.

The chain is built from TRBV6-1 and TRBJ2-1; 7 nucleotides match TRBD2. Trimming cost V 2 bases and J 3 bases; bases outside gene matches: 4. Germline V gene lookup returns CDR1 MNHNS and CDR2 SASEGT. This CDR3 region has 15 residues. The CDR3 DNA follows: TGTGCCAGCAGTGAACCGGGACTAAACTACAATGAGCAGTTCTTC. Its translation: CASSEPGLNYNEQFF.

On this clone: A read error may account for a junction end that differs from germline. The sample holds other DNA sequences that translate to the same CDR3. The chain employs TRBV4-2 and TRBJ2-7, with TRBD2 identical over 9 bases. Germline CDR1 is LGHNA and CDR2 is YNFKEQ. The CDR3 covers 16 residues. The CDR3 is CASSQGPTSGVSEQYF. In DNA form, the CDR3 reads TGTGCCAGCAGCCAGGGACCGACTAGCGGAGTGAGTGAGCAGTACTTT.

The chain joins TRBV30 to TRBJ1-1, with 7 nucleotides matching TRBD1. J was trimmed by 1 base and V by 0 bases; bases with no gene match: 11. Germline lookup yields CDR1 GTSNPN and CDR2 SVGIG (reference sequence). CDR3 length equals 17 residues. CDR3 sequence (DNA): TGTGCCTGGAGTGTAACCCCTAGGGACAGAAGGAACACTGAAGCTTTCTTT. It specifies CAWSVTPRDRRNTEAFF.

The chain combines TRBV6-6 with TRBJ1-1, with a weak D call TRBD1 (6 bases). The CDR3 covers 13 residues. V was trimmed by 6 bases and J by 0 bases, leaving 8 bases between them. CDR1 and CDR2 from the germline V gene are MNHNY and SVGAGI (reference sequence). The CDR3 coding sequence is TGTGCCAGCAGGGACAGCCTGAACACTGAAGCTTTCTTT. As protein: CASRDSLNTEAFF.

This clone has only a few counts. Different DNA sequences within this sample yield the same CDR3. The V gene is TRBV5-1, the J gene TRBJ2-1; D is unclear. CDR3 size: 12 residues. The V end was cut by 2 bases, the J end by 1 base, with 1 base between. From germline, CDR1 is SGHRS and CDR2 YFSETQ. The CDR3 bases are TGCGCCAGCAGCTTATCCTACAATGAGCAGTTCTTC. This encodes CASSLSYNEQFF.

The chain carries TRBV6-5 and TRBJ2-5, with D unresolved. This CDR3 region has 14 residues. Germline lookup yields CDR1 MNHEY and CDR2 SVGAGI. V lost 0 bases, J lost 1 base, and 6 bases lay in between. CDR3 residues: CASSYSRSQETQYF. CDR3 bases: TGTGCCAGCAGTTACTCGAGAAGCCAAGAGACCCAGTACTTC.

This clone was seen many times. This CDR3 is also generated by other DNA sequences in the sample. The chain joins TRBV7-2 to TRBJ2-5; D unresolved. V was cut by 4 bases and J by 5 bases, with 5 bases left in between. The CDR3 spans 11 residues. Germline V gives CDR1 SGHTA, CDR2 FQGNSA. The DNA of the CDR3 is TGTGCCAGCAGCTCCGGGGAGACCCAGTACTTC. This codes for CASSSGETQYF.

V usage is TRBV5-4 and J usage is TRBJ2-3, with D maybe TRBD2 (5 bases). The CDR3 totals 16 residues. The V gene's germline CDR1 is SGHNT and CDR2 YYREEE (reference sequence). Trimming left V 0 bases short and J 7 bases short, with 18 bases between. The CDR3 here is CASSLGGSTPSYTQYF. CDR3 in DNA: TGTGCCAGCAGCTTGGGTGGGAGTACCCCCTCTTATACGCAGTATTTT.

The V gene is TRBV7-3, the J gene TRBJ1-2, with 8 bases matching TRBD1. The CDR3 totals 14 residues. Unmatched junction bases numbered 6, after V lost 3 bases and J lost 6 bases. CDR1 and CDR2 from the germline V gene are SGHTA and FQGTGA. CDR3 DNA: TGTGCCAGCAGCTTCAGGGGGACAGGCGATGGCTACACCTTC. This translates into CASSFRGTGDGYTF.

This clone has a count of ten or more. The chain has TRBV7-6 and TRBJ2-7; D is undetermined. V lost 4 bases and J 7 bases, leaving 14 bases between the germline ends. This CDR3 is built from 13 residues. Germline values: CDR1 SGHVS, CDR2 FNYEAQ. CDR3 amino acids: CASSSAQVGEQYF. The CDR3 DNA is TGTGCCAGCAGCTCGGCGCAGGTGGGGGAGCAGTACTTC.

The table lists this clone with a count of one. The chain is built from TRBV28 and TRBJ2-1; 7 bases line up with TRBD1. CDR3 length equals 14 residues. In germline, CDR1 is MDHEN, CDR2 SYDVKM. Trimming at V came to 4 bases and at J to 5 bases, leaving 5 bases not matched to a gene. CDR3 bases: TGTGCCAGCAGTTCTAGACAGGGTCACAATGAGCAGTTCTTC. It is translated as CASSSRQGHNEQFF.

The chain is built from TRBV5-4 and TRBJ2-5; 12 nucleotides align to TRBD2. Germline V gene sequence: CDR1 SGHNT, CDR2 YYREEE (reference sequence). The CDR3 has 16 residues. Trimming took 2 bases from V and 4 from J; bases not matched to a gene: 6. The CDR3 spells CASSLATSGRGETQYF. CDR3 coding DNA: TGTGCCAGCAGCTTAGCGACTAGCGGGAGAGGAGAGACCCAGTACTTC.